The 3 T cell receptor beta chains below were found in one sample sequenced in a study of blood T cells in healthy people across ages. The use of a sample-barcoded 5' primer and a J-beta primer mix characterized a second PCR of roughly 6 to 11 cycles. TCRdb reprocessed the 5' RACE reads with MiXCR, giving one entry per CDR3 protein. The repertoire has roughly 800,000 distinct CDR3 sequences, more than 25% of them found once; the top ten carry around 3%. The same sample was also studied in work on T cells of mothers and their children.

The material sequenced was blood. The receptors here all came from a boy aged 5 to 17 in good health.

This CDR3 reads CASSIRTGEDSGNTIYF. The CDR3 region has the DNA TGTGCCAGCAGCATCAGGACAGGCGAAGACTCTGGAAACACCATATATTTT. The J gene is TRBJ1-3, the V gene TRBV11-2, with TRBD1 matching over 7 bases. This CDR3 spans 17 amino acids. With V trimmed by 5 bases and J by 0 bases, 10 bases remained unmatched. Germline loops: CDR1 SGHAT, CDR2 FQNNGV.

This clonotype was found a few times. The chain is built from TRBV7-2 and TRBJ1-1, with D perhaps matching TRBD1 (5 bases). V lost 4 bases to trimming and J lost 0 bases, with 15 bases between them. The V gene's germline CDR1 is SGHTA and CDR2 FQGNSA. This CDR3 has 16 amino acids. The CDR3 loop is CASSSGTLWMNTEAFF. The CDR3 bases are TGTGCCAGCAGCTCGGGGACGCTATGGATGAACACTGAAGCTTTCTTT. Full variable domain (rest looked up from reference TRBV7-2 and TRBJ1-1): GAGVSQSPSNKVTEKGKDVELRCDPISGHTALYWYRQSLGQGLEFLIYFQGNSAPDKSGLPSDRFSAERTGGSVSTLTIQRTQQEDSAVYLCASSSGTLWMNTEAFFGQGTRLTVV.

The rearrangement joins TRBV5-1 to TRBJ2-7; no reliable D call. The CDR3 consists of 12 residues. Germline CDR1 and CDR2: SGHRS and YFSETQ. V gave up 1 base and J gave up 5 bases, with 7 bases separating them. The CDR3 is CASSLRRDEQYF. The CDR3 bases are TGCGCCAGCAGCTTGCGCCGGGACGAGCAGTACTTC.